The sequence of this TCR beta chain was determined in a study of CD8+ T cells in alopecia areata. Whole-study results and caveats: In lesional scalp, particularly from alopecia totalis/universalis, clonality was higher than in normal scalp. During tofacitinib treatment, many expanded lesional clones remained in scalp and blood.

Trimming stripped 1 base from V and 0 bases from J, with 10 bases between. This CDR3 comprises 15 residues. Germline CDR1 is MGHRA and CDR2 is YSYEKL. A remark on this clone: The target antigen is unknown.

As to treatment: oral pan-JAK inhibitor, 5-10 mg twice daily. As part of sample collection, lesional scalp punch biopsies and peripheral blood were taken from alopecia areata patients. RNA was extracted and reverse transcribed into cDNA as the sequencing template. The protocol was immunoSEQ multiplex PCR, while the TCRdb copy is restricted to in-frame clones and leaves out a portion. The sample includes fewer than 150,000 clones, around 82% seen only once; the top ten take about 25%. The TCR comes from a human donor with alopecia areata. The rearrangement links TRBV4-1 to TRBJ2-7, with unresolved D. The specimen was CD8+ T cells sorted from blood, collected at week 4, from a patient treated with tofacitinib. CDR3 protein: CASSQVGGSSYEQYF. CDR3 coding DNA: TGCGCCAGCAGCCAAGTCGGCGGAAGCTCCTACGAGCAGTACTTC.